Below, 21 T cell receptor beta chains from the same sample are listed, as sequenced in a study of cytomegalovirus exposure and HLA in healthy donors. Amplification used 60 Vbeta primers and 13 Jbeta primers. Data came from immunoSEQ multiplex PCR; TCRdb stores just in-frame clones and leaves some out. The sample lists 120,000 or so clones, 77% occurring once. The sample comprised PBMCs. Every receptor here comes from a man between 18 and 35 years old in good health and CMV-seropositive.

The chain uses TRBV6-6 and TRBJ2-7; 8 bases are a match to TRBD1. The V gene end was trimmed by 7 bases and the J gene end by 4 bases; junction bases not matched to a gene: 12. The CDR3 sequence is 15 residues long. Germline V gene sequence: CDR1 MNHNY, CDR2 SVGAGI (reference sequence). The CDR3 region is CASTVQGGGTYEQYF. The CDR3, as DNA: TGTGCCAGCACCGTACAGGGGGGCGGGACGTACGAGCAGTACTTC.

This chain connects TRBV10-3 to TRBJ2-7, with D maybe TRBD2 (5 bases). Per germline, CDR1 ENHRY and CDR2 SYGVKD. CDR3 length equals 15 residues. Between the trimmed V and J ends, which lost 0 bases and 0 bases, there was a span of 9 bases. The CDR3 sequence: CAISESGVLSYEQYF. For the CDR3, the DNA is TGTGCCATCAGTGAGTCGGGAGTCCTCTCCTACGAGCAGTACTTC.

The rearrangement links TRBV7-2 to TRBJ1-2; 10 bases line up with TRBD1. The CDR3 covers 16 residues. CDR1 and CDR2 from the germline V gene are SGHTA and FQGNSA. Trimming took 5 bases from V and 8 from J; bases not matched to a gene: 14. DNA of the CDR3: TGTGCCAGCAGCCCAGGGGGACAGGGGCTCCTGGGCGGCTACACCTTC. Translated: CASSPGGQGLLGGYTF.

This chain uses TRBV7-6 with TRBJ1-2; TRBD1 matches at 7 bases. Per the germline V gene, CDR1 is SGHVS and CDR2 is FNYEAQ. The CDR3 contains 15 residues. V lost 2 bases, J lost 8 bases, and 11 bases stayed unmatched. The CDR3 DNA is TGTGCCAGCAGCTTATCTTTGACAGGGATAGGAGGCTACACCTTC. It specifies CASSLSLTGIGGYTF.

In DNA form, the CDR3 reads TGTGCCAGCAGTGAAGTTGGGGGGGCGGACACTGAAGCTTTCTTT. It is translated as CASSEVGGADTEAFF. This chain connects TRBV2 to TRBJ1-1, with D perhaps TRBD1 (6 bases). The V and J ends lost 1 base and 3 bases respectively, with 12 bases between them. The CDR3 is made up of 15 amino acids. Germline lookup yields CDR1 SNHLY and CDR2 FYNNEI. Filled out from reference TRBV2 and TRBJ1-1, the complete variable domain reads EPEVTQTPSHQVTQMGQEVILRCVPISNHLYFYWYRQILGQKVEFLVSFYNNEISEKSEIFDDQFSVERPDGSNFTLKIRSTKLEDSAMYFCASSEVGGADTEAFFGQGTRLTVV.

The V call is TRBV29-1, the J call TRBJ2-7, with TRBD1 matching 8 bases. Germline CDR1 is SQVTM and CDR2 is ANQGSEA. V trimming: 6 bases; J trimming: 5 bases; junction bases outside the gene matches: 12. This CDR3 has 14 amino acids. CDR3 DNA: TGCAGCGTGGATAAGACAGGGGAAGTGAACGAGCAGTACTTC. Encoded protein: CSVDKTGEVNEQYF.

The V and J genes are TRBV30 and TRBJ2-3; no reliable D call. CDR1 and CDR2 from the germline V gene are GTSNPN and SVGIG (reference sequence). The CDR3 length is 13 residues. CDR3 residues: CATESGVPDTQYF. The CDR3 DNA follows: TGTGCTACCGAGAGTGGAGTCCCAGATACGCAGTATTTT.

Concerning this clone: One end of the junction fails to match germline, which may point to a read error. The chain combines TRBV13 with TRBJ2-6, with D possibly being TRBD1 (5 bases). CDR3 size: 17 residues. Per the germline V gene, CDR1 is PRHDT and CDR2 is FYEKMQ (reference sequence). The CDR3 nucleotides are TGTGCCAGCAGCTTGTTCTATTTTTCCTCTGGGGCCAACGGCCTGACTTTC. Its translation: CASSLFYFSSGANGLTF.

The genes are TRBV9 and TRBJ2-5, with D perhaps TRBD1 (5 bases). Germline CDR1 SGDLS, CDR2 YYNGEE. The CDR3 extends over 15 amino acids. With 1 base removed from V and 1 base from J, the gap between germline ends came to 11 bases. This chain's CDR3 is CASSVSRGIQETQYF. The CDR3 DNA follows: TGTGCCAGCAGCGTAAGTAGGGGTATCCAAGAGACCCAGTACTTC. The whole variable domain, remainder taken from reference TRBV9 and TRBJ2-5, is DSGVTQTPKHLITATGQRVTLRCSPRSGDLSVYWYQQSLDQGLQFLIQYYNGEERAKGNILERFSAQQFPDLHSELNLSSLELGDSALYFCASSVSRGIQETQYFGPGTRLLVL.

The CDR3 nucleotides read TGTGCCAGCAGCGCTACGGGCGAGCAGTACTTC. Translated, it gives CASSATGEQYF. The rearrangement links TRBV27 to TRBJ2-7; no reliable D call. Trimming left V 6 bases short and J 6 bases short, with 9 bases between. This CDR3 region has 11 residues. Germline lookup yields CDR1 MNHEY and CDR2 SMNVEV (reference sequence).

The chain is built from TRBV6-1 and TRBJ1-2; unclear D gene. Looked up from germline, CDR1 is MNHNS and CDR2 is SASEGT. The V end was cut by 2 bases, the J end by 2 bases, with 12 bases between. The length of the CDR3 is 15 residues. The DNA for the CDR3 is TGTGCCAGCAGTGAAATTGACTTAACGAACTATGGCTACACCTTC. This sequence encodes CASSEIDLTNYGYTF.

The V call is TRBV6-5, the J call TRBJ2-7, with TRBD1 as a possible D gene (7 bases). Trimming shortened V by 7 bases and J by 2 bases, and 15 bases separated the two germline ends. This CDR3 has 14 residues. Germline-derived CDR1 and CDR2 are MNHEY and SVGAGI. The DNA for the CDR3 is TGTGCCAGCATTCCGCAGGGGGGAACCTACGAGCAGTACTTC. Encoded protein: CASIPQGGTYEQYF.

This clone was detected only a few times. The V call is TRBV19, the J call TRBJ1-1; D is unresolved. From germline, CDR1 is LNHDA and CDR2 SQIVND (reference sequence). CDR3 length: 15 residues. V lost 2 bases to trimming and J lost 1 base, with 11 bases between them. CDR3 region: CASSIYGVGNTEAFF. CDR3 nucleotide sequence: TGTGCCAGTAGTATATACGGGGTGGGGAACACTGAAGCTTTCTTT.

The chain couples TRBV25-1 to TRBJ2-6, with D tentatively TRBD1 (6 bases). Germline-derived CDR1 and CDR2 are MGHDK and SYGVNS. This CDR3 has 18 amino acids. V was shortened by 4 bases and J by 0 bases, with 16 bases between the two germline ends. CDR3 residues: CASSGFRGPLSGANVLTF. As DNA, the CDR3 is TGTGCCAGCAGTGGGTTCAGGGGACCACTCTCTGGGGCCAACGTCCTGACTTTC.

This clone was counted a few times. The rearrangement joins TRBV5-4 to TRBJ2-1; 12 bases are shared with TRBD2. J lost 6 bases, V lost 0 bases, and 4 bases had no gene match. CDR1 and CDR2 (germline): SGHNT, YYREEE (reference sequence). This CDR3 comprises 16 residues. CDR3 sequence reads: CASSLDGLAGFNEQFF. The CDR3 nucleotides are TGTGCCAGCAGCTTGGATGGACTAGCGGGGTTCAATGAGCAGTTCTTC.

The V call is TRBV28, the J call TRBJ1-2; D uncertain. V shed 5 bases and J shed 5 bases, with 18 bases lying between them. CDR1 MDHEN and CDR2 SYDVKM come from the germline V gene. This CDR3 comprises 15 residues. The CDR3 loop is CASSVTGDRWYGYTF. The DNA for the CDR3 is TGTGCCAGCAGTGTTACGGGTGATAGGTGGTATGGCTACACCTTC.

V and J are TRBV10-1 and TRBJ2-5, with D possibly TRBD1 on 6 matching bases. Deletions cut 6 bases from V and 3 bases from J, with 11 bases between. This CDR3 comprises 13 residues. Germline lookup yields CDR1 WNHNN and CDR2 SYGVQD (reference sequence). The CDR3 nucleotides are TGCGCCAGCAGCAGGGACACCAAAGAGACCCAGTACTTC. Translating gives CASSRDTKETQYF.

The chain has TRBV7-3 and TRBJ2-1, with D possibly matching TRBD2 (6 bases). The CDR3 is made up of 17 amino acids. V was clipped by 1 base and J by 4 bases, with 17 bases between them. The germline gives CDR1 SGHTA, CDR2 FQGTGA. The CDR3 bases are TGTGCCAGCAGCTTAATCCCCAGGCGGGATGCGTACAATGAGCAGTTCTTC. Its protein product is CASSLIPRRDAYNEQFF.

This chain joins TRBV5-1 and TRBJ1-2; perhaps TRBD1 as D (6 bases). The CDR3 has 17 residues. Germline lookup yields CDR1 SGHRS and CDR2 YFSETQ. V was cut by 0 bases and J by 4 bases, with 19 bases left in between. CDR3 coding DNA: TGCGCCAGCAGCTTGGGGGTAGTTGGGGGCGCGGGCTATGGCTACACCTTC. It encodes CASSLGVVGGAGYGYTF.

This chain uses TRBV5-6 with TRBJ1-3; 7 bases are a match to TRBD1. The CDR3 has 14 residues. Trimming removed 3 bases from V and 5 bases from J; junction bases left unmatched: 5. Germline CDR1 SGHDT, CDR2 YYEEEE. CDR3 in DNA: TGTGCCAGCAGCTCGGGGACAGATCGAAACACCATATATTTT. Protein sequence: CASSSGTDRNTIYF. Based on the CDR3 plus reference TRBV5-6 and TRBJ1-3, the full variable domain is DAGVTQSPTHLIKTRGQQVTLRCSPKSGHDTVSWYQQALGQGPQFIFQYYEEEERQRGNFPDRFSGHQFPNYSSELNVNALLLGDSALYLCASSSGTDRNTIYFGEGSWLTVV.

The rearrangement links TRBV10-3 to TRBJ1-1, with D possibly matching TRBD1 (5 bases). The V end lost 3 bases, the J end lost 1 base, and 12 bases lay between the germline ends. The CDR3 has 15 residues. Germline V gene data show CDR1 as ENHRY and CDR2 as SYGVKD. Here the CDR3 DNA reads TGTGCCATCAGTGACAGGGCGCTACCGAACACTGAAGCTTTCTTT. This encodes CAISDRALPNTEAFF.